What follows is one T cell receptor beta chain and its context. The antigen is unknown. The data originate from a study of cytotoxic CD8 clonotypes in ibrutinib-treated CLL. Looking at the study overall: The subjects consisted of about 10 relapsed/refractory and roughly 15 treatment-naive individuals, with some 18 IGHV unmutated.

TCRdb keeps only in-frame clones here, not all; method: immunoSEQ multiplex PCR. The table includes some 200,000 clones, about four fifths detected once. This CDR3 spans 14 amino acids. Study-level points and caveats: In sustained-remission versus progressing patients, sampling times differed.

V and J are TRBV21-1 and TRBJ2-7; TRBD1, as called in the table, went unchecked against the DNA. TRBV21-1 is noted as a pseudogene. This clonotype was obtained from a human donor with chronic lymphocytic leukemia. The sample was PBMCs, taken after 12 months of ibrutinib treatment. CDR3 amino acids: CASSNADRVGEQYF. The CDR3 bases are TGTGCCAGCAGCAACGCGGACAGGGTCGGCGAGCAGTACTTC.